A selection of T cell receptor beta chains follows, all from one sample in a study of T-cell reconstitution after alpha-beta-depleted transplantation in children. MiXCR, run by TCRdb on the PCR reads, gives a single entry per CDR3 protein. This table has 380,000 or so distinct CDR3 sequences, about 14% appearing once. The sequencing used PBMCs, collected from the stem cell graft. These receptor sequences come from a human donor who donated a stem cell graft to a child with Fanconi anemia. Both conserved end residues are part of each CDR3. Fields, in order: D gene, clone size, J gene, V gene, CDR3 DNA, CDR3 protein. A D gene is named only where the DNA matches it firmly. Part of the rows lack a size; the others show once, few, many or a class for expanded clones.

TRBD1 | many | TRBJ2-3 | TRBV20-1 | TGCAGTGCTAGAGCGGACCTTGGGACAGGGAGCACAGATACGCAGTATTTT | CSARADLGTGSTDTQYF
. | . | TRBJ1-1 | TRBV3-1 | TGTGCCAGCAGCCGCAAGGGAGAGGGCTCGACAACTGAAGCTTTCTTT | CASSRKGEGSTTEAFF
TRBD2 | many | TRBJ2-5 | TRBV20-1 | TGCAGTGCTTGGGCCAGCGGGACCCAAGAGACCCAGTACTTC | CSAWASGTQETQYF
. | many | TRBJ2-1 | TRBV9 | TGTGCCAGCAGCTTCACCAGCGACGGCTACAATGAGCAGTTCTTC | CASSFTSDGYNEQFF
TRBD2 | few | TRBJ2-3 | TRBV20-1 | TGCAGTGCTGCGCCGCTAGCGGGACGCACAGATACGCAGTATTTT | CSAAPLAGRTDTQYF
. | . | TRBJ2-2 | TRBV9 | TGTGCCAGCAGCGTTTTGGACCAGAGTGCTACCGGGGAGCTGTTTTTT | CASSVLDQSATGELFF
. | few | TRBJ2-4 | TRBV5-1 | TGCGCCAGCAGCTTGGGAGGACAAGTAGCCAAAAACATTCAGTACTTC | CASSLGGQVAKNIQYF
. | . | TRBJ1-1 | TRBV6-5 | TGTGCCAGCAGTTACATAGACAGCAGAAACACTGAAGCTTTCTTT | CASSYIDSRNTEAFF
. | few | TRBJ2-3 | TRBV5-1 | TGCGCCAGCAGCTTATCTCCGGGACGGCAAGATACGCAGTATTTT | CASSLSPGRQDTQYF
TRBD1 | few | TRBJ1-4 | TRBV5-1 | TGCGCCAGCAGCCAGGATGGACAGGTTGATGAAAAACTGTTTTTT | CASSQDGQVDEKLFF
. | many | TRBJ1-6 | TRBV20-1 | TGCAGTGCCCCCGCCGGAGCCGGGGGAGGTTCACCCCTCCACTTT | CSAPAGAGGGSPLHF
. | . | TRBJ1-1 | TRBV20-1 | TGCAGTGCTCCAGGGTCAGGAACTGAAGCTTTCTTT | CSAPGSGTEAFF
. | . | TRBJ1-1 | TRBV19 | TGTGCCAGTAGTATAGACGGTGAGGACACTGAAGCTTTCTTT | CASSIDGEDTEAFF
TRBD2 | . | TRBJ2-1 | TRBV12-3/TRBV12-4 | TGTGCCAGCAGTACACCAAGCGGGGGGGACTACAATGAGCAGTTCTTC | CASSTPSGGDYNEQFF
TRBD1 | . | TRBJ2-7 | TRBV6-2/TRBV6-3 | TGTGCCAGCAGGGGGAACGGAGACAGGGGCTACGAGCAGTACTTC | CASRGNGDRGYEQYF
. | many | TRBJ2-3 | TRBV7-2 | TGTGCCAGCAGCCCGTCGGCCCACAGCACAGATACGCAGTATTTT | CASSPSAHSTDTQYF
. | . | TRBJ2-2 | TRBV12-3/TRBV12-4 | TGTGCCAGCATTACAGGGAGCACCGGGGAGCTGTTTTTT | CASITGSTGELFF
. | . | TRBJ1-3 | TRBV12-3/TRBV12-4 | TGTGCCAGCAGTTTAACCGCCTCTGGAAACACCATATATTTT | CASSLTASGNTIYF
. | many | TRBJ2-2 | TRBV18 | TGTGCCAGCTCACCACTCACGTTACTGAACACCGGGGAGCTGTTTTTT | CASSPLTLLNTGELFF
. | . | TRBJ1-5 | TRBV6-2/TRBV6-3 | TGTGCCAGCAGTTACAGGGGAGCGCGGCCCCAGCATTTT | CASSYRGARPQHF
TRBD1 | few | TRBJ2-5 | TRBV18 | TGTGCCAGCTCATCCGGGACAGACCAAGAGACCCAGTACTTC | CASSSGTDQETQYF
. | few | TRBJ1-2 | TRBV2 | TGTGCCAGCAGTGAAGTAGGGCAGAGCTATGGCTACACCTTC | CASSEVGQSYGYTF
. | few | TRBJ1-2 | TRBV6-1 | TGTGCCGCGGGACCGCAGAGATCCCTTGGCTGGACCTTC | CAAGPQRSLGWTF
. | many | TRBJ2-5 | TRBV29-1 | TGCAGCGTTGAACCCGGCCTGGGACGGGACGAGACCCAGTACTTC | CSVEPGLGRDETQYF
TRBD2 | . | TRBJ2-3 | TRBV19 | TGTGCCAGTAGTTGGAATAGCGGGGGTGTAGATACGCAGTATTTT | CASSWNSGGVDTQYF
. | . | TRBJ2-3 | TRBV20-1 | TGCAGTGCTCACCGCCCCACTACGGCAGATACGCAGTATTTT | CSAHRPTTADTQYF
TRBD1 | few | TRBJ2-1 | TRBV5-1 | TGCGCCAGCAGCTTGACCAACAGGGGGCTAGGGAATGAGCAGTTCTTC | CASSLTNRGLGNEQFF
. | . | TRBJ1-5 | TRBV5-6 | TGTGCCAGCAGCCGTTTATCCAGCAATCAGCCCCAGCATTTT | CASSRLSSNQPQHF
. | . | TRBJ2-7 | TRBV7-8 | TGTGCCAGCAGCTTAGCGGTAGGGCCGGCCGAGGAGCAGTACTTC | CASSLAVGPAEEQYF
. | many | TRBJ2-7 | TRBV29-1 | TGCAGCGTTGTGGACGCTGGGACGTACGAGCAGTACTTC | CSVVDAGTYEQYF
. | many | TRBJ2-7 | TRBV2 | TGTGCCAGCAGTGAAGTTGAGGGCTCCTACGAGCAGTACTTC | CASSEVEGSYEQYF
. | . | TRBJ2-4 | TRBV6-1 | TGTGCCAGCAGTGTGGAGGGATTTGTCAAAAACATTCAGTACTTC | CASSVEGFVKNIQYF
. | . | TRBJ2-1 | TRBV27 | TGTGCCAGCAACGTACAGGGAAGACCTTACAATGAGCAGTTCTTC | CASNVQGRPYNEQFF
. | many | TRBJ1-2 | TRBV30 | TGTGCCTGGAGTGTAGGGACATTCTATGGCTACACCTTC | CAWSVGTFYGYTF
. | once | TRBJ2-7 | TRBV9 | TGTTCCAGCAGCGTAGGAGGGAACGCCTACGAGCAGTACTTC | CSSSVGGNAYEQYF
. | . | TRBJ1-5 | TRBV10-3 | TGTGCCATCAGTGCGTCCAGCAATCAGCCCCAGCATTTT | CAISASSNQPQHF
. | few | TRBJ2-3 | TRBV25-1 | TGTGCCAGCAGTGAACAAAGGACCGCAGCAAGTTACACAGATACGCAGTATTTT | CASSEQRTAASYTDTQYF
TRBD1 | many | TRBJ1-4 | TRBV12-3/TRBV12-4 | TGTGCCAGCAGTTTCAGGACAGGGGATGAAAAACTGTTTTTT | CASSFRTGDEKLFF